Listed here are 17 T cell receptor beta chains from one sample, sequenced in a study of blood T cell repertoires in COVID-19. Data came from immunoSEQ multiplex PCR; TCRdb stores just in-frame clones and leaves some out. The profile shows 7,000 to 10,000 clones, 88% of them singletons. Sequenced: peripheral blood. The receptors derive from a woman aged 45-65 years with active or convalescent COVID-19.

The chain recombines TRBV18 with TRBJ1-1; TRBD1 aligns across 7 bases. This CDR3 contains 16 residues. V was pared by 6 bases and J by 4 bases, with 14 bases of the junction left unmatched. Germline lookup yields CDR1 KGHSH and CDR2 LQKENI. The DNA of the CDR3 is TGTGCCAGCTCCCGCGACCGACAGGGTGGTCGCACTGAAGCTTTCTTT. Encoded protein: CASSRDRQGGRTEAFF.

The chain recombines TRBV4-1 with TRBJ2-7; TRBD2 matches at 10 bases. The CDR3 loop spans 14 amino acids. In germline, CDR1 is MGHRA, CDR2 YSYEKL. V lost 2 bases, J lost 5 bases, and 3 bases stayed unmatched. The CDR3 region has the DNA TGCGCCAGCAGCCAATCTAGCGGGAGAAACGAGCAGTACTTC. It yields the protein CASSQSSGRNEQYF.

The CDR3 is CASSFSVTDTQYF. CDR3 coding DNA: TGTGCCAGCTCTTTTAGCGTCACAGATACGCAGTATTTT. The V and J genes are TRBV18 and TRBJ2-3; the D gene is possibly TRBD2 (5 bases). The CDR3 sequence is 13 residues long. From germline, CDR1 is KGHSH and CDR2 LQKENI. Trimming removed 6 bases from V and 2 bases from J, with 9 bases in between.

This chain connects TRBV3-1 (or the pseudogene TRBV3-2) to TRBJ1-4, with D possibly TRBD1 on 5 matching bases. Per germline, CDR1 LGHDT and CDR2 YNNKEL (reference sequence). The CDR3 consists of 13 residues. V dropped 4 bases and J dropped 7 bases, with 10 bases sitting between them. CDR3: CASSLLGAEKLFF. CDR3 nucleotides: TGTGCCAGCAGCCTATTAGGGGCTGAAAAACTGTTTTTT.

V gene TRBV19 combines with J gene TRBJ1-2, with 7 bases that match TRBD1. Germline-derived CDR1 and CDR2 are LNHDA and SQIVND (reference sequence). This CDR3 region has 15 residues. With 5 bases clipped from V and 5 bases from J, the junction kept 11 bases outside the gene matches. The CDR3, as DNA: TGTGCCAGTAGTGCCAAAACCCAGACAGGGTATGGCTACACCTTC. Residues: CASSAKTQTGYGYTF.

The chain joins TRBV27 to TRBJ2-2, with D perhaps TRBD1 (6 bases). V was shortened by 5 bases and J by 3 bases, with 7 bases between the two germline ends. The CDR3 is 13 residues long. Germline V gene lookup returns CDR1 MNHEY and CDR2 SMNVEV (reference sequence). The CDR3 spells CASSGGHTGELFF. CDR3 bases: TGTGCCAGCAGTGGGGGCCACACCGGGGAGCTGTTTTTT.

The chain carries TRBV11-2 and TRBJ2-7; 10 bases are shared with TRBD1. V dropped 4 bases and J dropped 2; count of bases not matched to a gene: 8. CDR1 is SGHAT and CDR2 is FQNNGV in the germline V gene. The CDR3 is 16 residues long. The CDR3 region is CASSSLPGQGPYEQYF. The CDR3 DNA is TGTGCCAGCAGCTCATTACCGGGACAGGGGCCCTACGAGCAGTACTTC.

The chain recombines TRBV6-5 with TRBJ2-1, with D tentatively TRBD2 (6 bases). CDR3 length: 12 amino acids. V was shortened by 6 bases and J by 7 bases, with 10 bases between the two germline ends. Germline loops: CDR1 MNHEY, CDR2 SVGAGI. The CDR3 nucleotides read TGTGCCAGCAGACAACGGGAGAATGAGCAGTTCTTC. It yields the protein CASRQRENEQFF.

Only one count was recorded for this clone. This chain joins TRBV5-1 and TRBJ2-1; weak D call: TRBD2 (6 bases). V was pared by 5 bases and J by 2 bases, with 14 bases between. CDR1 and CDR2 (germline): SGHRS, YFSETQ. This CDR3 spans 15 amino acids. For the CDR3, the DNA is TGCGCCAGCAGGTCCGGGACTTCCACCTACAATGAGCAGTTCTTC. The encoded protein is CASRSGTSTYNEQFF.

In this sample, this clone turned up once. This sequence joins TRBV6-1 and TRBJ2-6; D ambiguous. Germline V lookup: CDR1 MNHNS, CDR2 SASEGT. CDR3 length equals 15 residues. Trimming removed 3 bases from V and 2 bases from J, with 8 bases in between. This CDR3 is CASSDGATGANVLTF. The CDR3 DNA reads as TGTGCCAGCAGTGATGGAGCGACTGGGGCCAACGTCCTGACTTTC.

V is TRBV5-6 and J is TRBJ1-2; the D gene is possibly TRBD1 (5 bases). V was shortened by 1 base and J by 6 bases, with 13 bases between the two germline ends. Germline lookup yields CDR1 SGHDT and CDR2 YYEEEE. This CDR3 has 14 amino acids. The CDR3 region has the DNA TGTGCCAGCAGCTTGTCTATAGGGGCGGATGGCTACACCTTC. It yields the protein CASSLSIGADGYTF.

The genes are TRBV11-2 and TRBJ2-4; 14 nucleotides align to TRBD2. The J segment lost 0 bases and the V segment lost 6 bases, leaving 4 bases of the junction unmatched. Germline V gene data show CDR1 as SGHAT and CDR2 as FQNNGV. The CDR3 runs to 17 residues. The CDR3 DNA reads TGTGCCAGCAGTAGACTAGCGGGAGGGCCAGCCAAAAACATTCAGTACTTC. Translating it yields CASSRLAGGPAKNIQYF.

J is TRBJ1-2 and V is TRBV5-4; D is uncertain. This CDR3 region has 11 residues. V lost 1 base and J lost 13, with 11 bases in between. Germline V lookup: CDR1 SGHNT, CDR2 YYREEE (reference sequence). The CDR3 coding sequence is TGTGCCAGCAGCTTGCTCGGGTCCGTCACCTTC. Its translation is CASSLLGSVTF.

V gene TRBV6-2 or TRBV6-3 combines with J gene TRBJ2-3, with D possibly being TRBD2 (6 bases). In germline, CDR1 is MNHEY, CDR2 SVGEGT. The CDR3 spans 15 residues. Trimming shortened V by 0 bases and J by 2 bases, and 9 bases separated the two germline ends. In nucleotides, the CDR3 is TGTGCCAGCAGTTACTCTAGCGGAATCACAGATACGCAGTATTTT. It encodes CASSYSSGITDTQYF.

The V call is TRBV29-1, the J call TRBJ1-3; possibly TRBD1 for D (6 bases). The V end lost 1 base, the J end lost 4 bases, and 11 bases lay between the germline ends. Germline loops: CDR1 SQVTM, CDR2 ANQGSEA. CDR3 length: 14 amino acids. The CDR3 is CSVEVTGLGNTIYF. As DNA, the CDR3 is TGCAGCGTTGAAGTCACAGGGCTGGGAAACACCATATATTTT.

The chain joins TRBV5-1 to TRBJ1-2; tentative D call: TRBD1 (6 bases). The CDR3 is 14 amino acids. Between the trimmed V and J ends, which lost 4 bases and 3 bases, there was a span of 13 bases. The germline gives CDR1 SGHRS, CDR2 YFSETQ. CDR3 amino acids: CASSEGVADYGYTF. The CDR3 DNA sequence: TGCGCCAGCAGCGAGGGGGTGGCTGACTATGGCTACACCTTC.

CDR3 nucleotides: TGTGCCAGCAGCCAAGCAGGGACTGTCTATGGCTACACCTTC. This codes for CASSQAGTVYGYTF. The chain is built from TRBV14 and TRBJ1-2; tentatively, D is TRBD1 (5 bases). The V gene's germline CDR1 is SGHDN and CDR2 FVKESK. This CDR3 has 14 amino acids. Trimming shortened V by 1 base and J by 4 bases, and 10 bases separated the two germline ends.